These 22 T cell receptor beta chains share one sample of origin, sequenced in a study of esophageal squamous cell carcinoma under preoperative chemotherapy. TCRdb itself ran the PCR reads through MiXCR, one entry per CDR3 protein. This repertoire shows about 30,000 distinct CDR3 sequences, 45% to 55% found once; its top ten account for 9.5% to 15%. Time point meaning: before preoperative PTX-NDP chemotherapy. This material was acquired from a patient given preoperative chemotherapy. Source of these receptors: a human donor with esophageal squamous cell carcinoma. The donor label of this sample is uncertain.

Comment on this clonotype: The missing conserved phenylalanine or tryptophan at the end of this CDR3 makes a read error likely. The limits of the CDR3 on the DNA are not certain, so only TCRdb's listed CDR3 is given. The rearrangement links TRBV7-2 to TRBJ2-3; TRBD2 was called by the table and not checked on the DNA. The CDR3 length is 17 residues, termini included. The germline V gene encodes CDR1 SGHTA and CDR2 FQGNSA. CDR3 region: CASSLAQRAYYEQYFGP.

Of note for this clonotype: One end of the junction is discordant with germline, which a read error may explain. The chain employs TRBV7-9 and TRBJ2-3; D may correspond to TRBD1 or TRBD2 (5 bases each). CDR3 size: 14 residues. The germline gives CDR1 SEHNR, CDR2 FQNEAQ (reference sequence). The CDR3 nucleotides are TGTGGCGTCACGGGGCTGTGTGGCAAGGACATTCAGTACTTT. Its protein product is CGVTGLCGKDIQYF. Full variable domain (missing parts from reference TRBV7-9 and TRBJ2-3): DTGVSQNPRHKITKRGQNVTFRCDPISEHNRLYWYRQTLGQGPEFLTYFQNEAQLEKSRLLSDRFSAERPKGSFSTLEIQRTEQGDSAMYLCGVTGLCGKDIQYFGPGTRLTVL.

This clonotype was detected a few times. CDR3 DNA sequence: TGTGCTAGCCGGGGGGCCGTAGAGACCCAGTTCTTC. This gives the protein CASRGAVETQFF. The chain links TRBV7-9 to TRBJ2-1; D might be TRBD2 (7 bases). Germline assignment: CDR1 SEHNR and CDR2 FQNEAQ (reference sequence). The CDR3 has 12 residues.

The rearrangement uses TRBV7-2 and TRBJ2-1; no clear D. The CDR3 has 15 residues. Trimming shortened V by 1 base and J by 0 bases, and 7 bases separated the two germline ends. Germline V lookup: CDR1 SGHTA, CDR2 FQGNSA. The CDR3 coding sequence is TGTGCCAGCAGCTTAGAATATACCTCCTACAATGAGCAGTTCTTC. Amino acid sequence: CASSLEYTSYNEQFF.

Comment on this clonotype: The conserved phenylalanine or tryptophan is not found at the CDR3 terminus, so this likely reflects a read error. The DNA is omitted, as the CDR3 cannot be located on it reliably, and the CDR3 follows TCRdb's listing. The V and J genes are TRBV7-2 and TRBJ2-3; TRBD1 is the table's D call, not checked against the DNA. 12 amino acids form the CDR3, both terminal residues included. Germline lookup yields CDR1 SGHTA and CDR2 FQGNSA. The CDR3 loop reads CASSSNPVSRVP.

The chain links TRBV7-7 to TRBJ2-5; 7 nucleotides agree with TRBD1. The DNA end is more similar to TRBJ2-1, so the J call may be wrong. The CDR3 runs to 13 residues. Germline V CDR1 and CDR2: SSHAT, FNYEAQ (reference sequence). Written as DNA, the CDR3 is TGTGCCAGCAGCCTGACAGGGACAGAGACCCAGTTCTTC. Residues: CASSLTGTETQFF.

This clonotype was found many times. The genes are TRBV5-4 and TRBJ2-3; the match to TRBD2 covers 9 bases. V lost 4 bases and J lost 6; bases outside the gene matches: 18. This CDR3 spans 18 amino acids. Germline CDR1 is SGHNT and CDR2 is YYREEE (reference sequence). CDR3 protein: CASSPWGGTSGHPDTQYF. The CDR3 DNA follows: TGTGCCAGCAGCCCCTGGGGGGGAACTAGCGGGCATCCTGATACGCAGTATTTT.

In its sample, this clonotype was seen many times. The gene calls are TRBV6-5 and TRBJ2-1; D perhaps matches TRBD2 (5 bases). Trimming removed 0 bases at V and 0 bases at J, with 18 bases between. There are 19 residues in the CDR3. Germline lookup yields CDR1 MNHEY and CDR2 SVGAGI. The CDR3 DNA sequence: TGTGCCAGCAGTTACTCGGCCAGCGGCCTTTCAAGCTCCTACAATGAGCAGTTCTTC. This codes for CASSYSASGLSSSYNEQFF.

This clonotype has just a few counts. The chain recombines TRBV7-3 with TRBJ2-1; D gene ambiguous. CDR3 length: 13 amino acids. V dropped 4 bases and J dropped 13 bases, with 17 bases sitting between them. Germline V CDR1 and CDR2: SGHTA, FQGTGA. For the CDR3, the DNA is TGTGCCAGCAGCTCGAGAAACGAAGAGACCCAGTTCTTC. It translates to CASSSRNEETQFF.

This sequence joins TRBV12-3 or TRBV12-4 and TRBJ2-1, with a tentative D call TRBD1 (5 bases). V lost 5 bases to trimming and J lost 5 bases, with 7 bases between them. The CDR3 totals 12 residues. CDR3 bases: TGTGCCAGCAGTAGGGGCCACAATGAGCAGTTCTTC. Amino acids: CASSRGHNEQFF.

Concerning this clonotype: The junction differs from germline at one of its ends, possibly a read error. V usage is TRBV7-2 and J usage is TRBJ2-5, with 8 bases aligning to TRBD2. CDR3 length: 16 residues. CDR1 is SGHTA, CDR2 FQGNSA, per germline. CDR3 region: CASGLAGGRDQDTQYF. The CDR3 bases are TGTGCCAGCGGCTTGGCGGGGGGCCGTGACCAAGACACCCAGTACTTC.

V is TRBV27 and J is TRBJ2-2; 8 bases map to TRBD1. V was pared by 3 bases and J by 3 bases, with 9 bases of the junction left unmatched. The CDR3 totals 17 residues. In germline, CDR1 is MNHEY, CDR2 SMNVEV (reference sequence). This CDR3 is CASSFGGTGRYTGELFF. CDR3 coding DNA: TGTGCCAGCAGTTTCGGTGGGACAGGACGTTACACCGGGGAGCTGTTTTTT.

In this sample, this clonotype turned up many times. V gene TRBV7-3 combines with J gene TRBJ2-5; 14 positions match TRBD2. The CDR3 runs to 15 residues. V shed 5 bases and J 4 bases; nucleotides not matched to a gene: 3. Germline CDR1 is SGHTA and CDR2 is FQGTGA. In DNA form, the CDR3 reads TGTGCCAGCAGCGGAGGGACTAGCGGGGGAGAGACCCAGTACTTC. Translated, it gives CASSGGTSGGETQYF.

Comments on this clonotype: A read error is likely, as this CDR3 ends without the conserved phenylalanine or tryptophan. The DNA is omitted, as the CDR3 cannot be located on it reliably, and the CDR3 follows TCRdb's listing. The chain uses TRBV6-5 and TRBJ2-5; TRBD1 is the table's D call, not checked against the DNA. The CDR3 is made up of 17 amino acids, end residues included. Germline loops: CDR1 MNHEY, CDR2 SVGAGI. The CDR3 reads CASSYASRARGAASWHS.

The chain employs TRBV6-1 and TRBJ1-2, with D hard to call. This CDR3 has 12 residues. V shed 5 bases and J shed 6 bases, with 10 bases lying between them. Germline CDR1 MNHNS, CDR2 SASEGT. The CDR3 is CASSQPRDGYTF. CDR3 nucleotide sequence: TGTGCCAGCAGTCAACCCCGGGATGGCTACACCTTC.

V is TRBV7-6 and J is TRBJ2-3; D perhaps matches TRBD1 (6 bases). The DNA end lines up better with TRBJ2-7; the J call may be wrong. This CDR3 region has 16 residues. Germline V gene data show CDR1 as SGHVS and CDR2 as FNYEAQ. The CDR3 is CASSVMGLGAKNTQYF. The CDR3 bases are TGTGCCAGCAGCGTAATGGGGCTGGGGGCCAAAAATACGCAGTACTTC.

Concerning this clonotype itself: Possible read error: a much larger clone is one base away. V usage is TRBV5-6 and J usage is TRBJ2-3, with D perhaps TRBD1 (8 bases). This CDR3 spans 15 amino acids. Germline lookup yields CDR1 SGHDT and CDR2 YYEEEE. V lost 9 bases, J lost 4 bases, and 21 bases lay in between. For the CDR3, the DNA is TGTGCCAACAGGGGGGGGAGCCGGTTCTCAGATACGCAGTATTTT. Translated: CANRGGSRFSDTQYF.

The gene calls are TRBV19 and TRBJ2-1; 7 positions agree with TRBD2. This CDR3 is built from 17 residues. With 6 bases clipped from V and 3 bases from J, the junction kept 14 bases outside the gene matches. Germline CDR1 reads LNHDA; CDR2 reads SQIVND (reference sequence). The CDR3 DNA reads TGTGCCAGTAGCATAAACCCCGTCGGCGGGAGCTACAATGAGCAGTTCTTC. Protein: CASSINPVGGSYNEQFF.

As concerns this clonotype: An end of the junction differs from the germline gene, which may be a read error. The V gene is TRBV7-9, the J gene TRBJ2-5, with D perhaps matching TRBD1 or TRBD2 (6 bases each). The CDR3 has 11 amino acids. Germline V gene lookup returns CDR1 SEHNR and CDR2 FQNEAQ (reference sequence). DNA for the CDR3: TGCGGGGGCCGCGTCAGAGAGACCCAGTACTTC. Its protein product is CGGRVRETQYF.

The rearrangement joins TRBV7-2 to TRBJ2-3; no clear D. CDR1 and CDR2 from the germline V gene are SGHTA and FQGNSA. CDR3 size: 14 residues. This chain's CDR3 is CGITCGRGTDTQYF. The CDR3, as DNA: TGTGGCATCACGTGCGGACGGGGCACAGATACGCAGTATTTT.

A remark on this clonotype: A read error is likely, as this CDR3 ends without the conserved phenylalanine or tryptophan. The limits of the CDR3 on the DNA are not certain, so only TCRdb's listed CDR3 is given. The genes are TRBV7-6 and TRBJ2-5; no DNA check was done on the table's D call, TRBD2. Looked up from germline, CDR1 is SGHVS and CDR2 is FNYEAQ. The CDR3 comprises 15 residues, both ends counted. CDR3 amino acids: CASSSGGSRQETWHS.

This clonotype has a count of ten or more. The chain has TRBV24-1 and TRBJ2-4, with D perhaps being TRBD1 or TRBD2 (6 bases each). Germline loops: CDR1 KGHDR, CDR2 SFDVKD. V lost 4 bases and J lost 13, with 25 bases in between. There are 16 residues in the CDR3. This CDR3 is CATSETSRGGSDEQYF. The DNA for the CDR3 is TGTGCCACCAGTGAAACTAGTCGAGGGGGGTCGGATGAGCAGTACTTC.